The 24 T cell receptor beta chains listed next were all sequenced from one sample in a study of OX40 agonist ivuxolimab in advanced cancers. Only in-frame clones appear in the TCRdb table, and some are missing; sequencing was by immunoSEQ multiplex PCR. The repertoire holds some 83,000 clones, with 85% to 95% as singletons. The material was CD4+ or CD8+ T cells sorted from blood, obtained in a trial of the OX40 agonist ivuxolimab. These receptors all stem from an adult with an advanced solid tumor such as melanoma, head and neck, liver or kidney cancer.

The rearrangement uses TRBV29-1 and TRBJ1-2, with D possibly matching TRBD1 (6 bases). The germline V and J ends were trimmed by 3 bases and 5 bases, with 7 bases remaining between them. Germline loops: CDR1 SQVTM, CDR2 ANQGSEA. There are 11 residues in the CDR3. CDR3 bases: TGCAGCGTTGACCAGGGGTATGGCTACACCTTC. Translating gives CSVDQGYGYTF.

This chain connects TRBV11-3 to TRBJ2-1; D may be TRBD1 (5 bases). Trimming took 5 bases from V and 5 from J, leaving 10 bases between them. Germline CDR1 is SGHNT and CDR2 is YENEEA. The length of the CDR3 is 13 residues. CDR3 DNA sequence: TGTGCCAGCAGCCAAGACAGAGACAATGAGCAGTTCTTC. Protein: CASSQDRDNEQFF.

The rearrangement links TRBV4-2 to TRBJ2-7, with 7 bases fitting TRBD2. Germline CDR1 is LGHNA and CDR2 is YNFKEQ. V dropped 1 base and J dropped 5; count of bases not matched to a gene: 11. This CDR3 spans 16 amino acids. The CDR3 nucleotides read TGTGCCAGCAGCCAAGGGAGCGGGAATAGTATGGACGAGCAGTACTTC. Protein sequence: CASSQGSGNSMDEQYF.

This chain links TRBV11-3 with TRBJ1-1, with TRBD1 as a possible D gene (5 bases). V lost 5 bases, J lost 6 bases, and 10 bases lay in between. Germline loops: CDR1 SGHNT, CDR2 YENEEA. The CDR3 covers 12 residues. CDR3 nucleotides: TGTGCCAGCAGCGTCGCGGGGGCTGAAGCTTTCTTT. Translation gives CASSVAGAEAFF.

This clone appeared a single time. The CDR3 region has the DNA TGTGCCACCAGCAGAGATGACAGGGTGTCCGACATTCAGTACTTC. Translation gives CATSRDDRVSDIQYF. This sequence joins TRBV15 and TRBJ2-4; TRBD1 matches 7 bases. The CDR3 covers 15 residues. The germline V gene encodes CDR1 LNHNV and CDR2 YYDKDF (reference sequence). V lost 0 bases to trimming and J lost 8 bases; unmatched junction nucleotides: 7.

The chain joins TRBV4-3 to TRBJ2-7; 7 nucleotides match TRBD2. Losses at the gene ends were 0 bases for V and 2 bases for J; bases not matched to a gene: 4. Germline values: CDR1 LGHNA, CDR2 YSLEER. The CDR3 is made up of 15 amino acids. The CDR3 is CASSQDRGRAYEQYF. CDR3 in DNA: TGCGCCAGCAGCCAAGATCGGGGGAGGGCCTACGAGCAGTACTTC.

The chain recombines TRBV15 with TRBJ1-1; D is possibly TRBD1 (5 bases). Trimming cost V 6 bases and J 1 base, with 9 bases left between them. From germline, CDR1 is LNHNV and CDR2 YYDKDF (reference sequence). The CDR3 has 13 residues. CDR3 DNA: TGTGCCACCAGTGCCCAGGGGAACACTGAAGCTTTCTTT. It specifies CATSAQGNTEAFF.

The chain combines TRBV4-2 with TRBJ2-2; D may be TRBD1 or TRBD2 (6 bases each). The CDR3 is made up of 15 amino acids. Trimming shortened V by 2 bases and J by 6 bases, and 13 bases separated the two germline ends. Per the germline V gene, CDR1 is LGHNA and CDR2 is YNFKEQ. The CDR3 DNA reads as TGTGCCAGCAGCCAACCGGGGGCCCTGGCCGGGGAGCTGTTTTTT. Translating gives CASSQPGALAGELFF.

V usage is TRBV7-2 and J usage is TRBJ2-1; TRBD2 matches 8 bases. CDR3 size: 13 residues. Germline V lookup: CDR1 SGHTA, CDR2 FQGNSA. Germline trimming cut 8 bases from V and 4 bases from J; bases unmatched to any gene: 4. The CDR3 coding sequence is TGTGCCAGCCAACGGGGGGGGTACAATGAGCAGTTCTTC. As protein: CASQRGGYNEQFF.

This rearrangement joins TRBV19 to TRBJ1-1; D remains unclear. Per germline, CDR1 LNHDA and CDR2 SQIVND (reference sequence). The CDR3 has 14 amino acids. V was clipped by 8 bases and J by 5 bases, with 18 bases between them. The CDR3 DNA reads TGTGCCAGTTCATCCGGGCCTCGAGGGACTGAAGCTTTCTTT. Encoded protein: CASSSGPRGTEAFF.

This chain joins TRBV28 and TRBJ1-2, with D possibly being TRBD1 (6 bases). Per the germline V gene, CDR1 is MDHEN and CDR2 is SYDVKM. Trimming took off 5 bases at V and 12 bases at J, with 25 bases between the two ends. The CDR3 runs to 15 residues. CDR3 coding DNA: TGTGCCAGCAGTCTCCGGGCGGGCGGGGGCGCGAAGAACACCTTC. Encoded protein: CASSLRAGGGAKNTF.

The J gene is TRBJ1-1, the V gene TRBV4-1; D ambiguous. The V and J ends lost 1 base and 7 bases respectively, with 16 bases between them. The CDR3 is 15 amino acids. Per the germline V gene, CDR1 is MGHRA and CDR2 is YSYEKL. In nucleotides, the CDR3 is TGCGCCAGCAGCCAAGTTGCGCGAGGGTTTGGTGAAGCTTTCTTT. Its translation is CASSQVARGFGEAFF.

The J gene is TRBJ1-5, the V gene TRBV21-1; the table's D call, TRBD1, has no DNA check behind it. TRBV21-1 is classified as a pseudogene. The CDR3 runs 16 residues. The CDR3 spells CASSKDRANSNQPQHF. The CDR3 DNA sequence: TGTGCCAGCAGCAAGGACAGGGCCAATAGCAATCAGCCCCAGCATTTT.

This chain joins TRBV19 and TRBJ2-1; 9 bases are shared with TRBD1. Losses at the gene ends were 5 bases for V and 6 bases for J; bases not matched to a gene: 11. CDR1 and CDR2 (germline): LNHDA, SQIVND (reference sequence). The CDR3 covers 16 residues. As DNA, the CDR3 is TGTGCCAGTAGTGCCGCCGGGACAGGGACCATCAATGAGCAGTTCTTC. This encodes CASSAAGTGTINEQFF.

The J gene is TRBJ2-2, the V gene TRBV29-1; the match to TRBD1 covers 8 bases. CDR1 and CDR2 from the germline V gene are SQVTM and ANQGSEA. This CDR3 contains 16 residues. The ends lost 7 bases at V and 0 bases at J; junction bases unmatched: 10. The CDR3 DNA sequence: TGCAGCGCTGGGACAGGAGCAAACCCGAACACCGGGGAGCTGTTTTTT. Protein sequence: CSAGTGANPNTGELFF.

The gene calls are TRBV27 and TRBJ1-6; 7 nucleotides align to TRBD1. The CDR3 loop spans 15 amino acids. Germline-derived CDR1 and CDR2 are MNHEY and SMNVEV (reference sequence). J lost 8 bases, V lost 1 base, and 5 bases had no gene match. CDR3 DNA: TGTGCCAGCAGTTTATACAGGGGAGGGCATTCACCCCTCCACTTT. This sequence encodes CASSLYRGGHSPLHF.

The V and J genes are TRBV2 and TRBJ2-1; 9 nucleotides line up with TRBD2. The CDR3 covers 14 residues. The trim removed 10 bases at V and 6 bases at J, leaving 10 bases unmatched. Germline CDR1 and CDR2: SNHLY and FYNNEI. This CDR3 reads CATTGLARGNEQFF. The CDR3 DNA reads TGTGCCACCACCGGACTAGCGCGGGGCAATGAGCAGTTCTTC.

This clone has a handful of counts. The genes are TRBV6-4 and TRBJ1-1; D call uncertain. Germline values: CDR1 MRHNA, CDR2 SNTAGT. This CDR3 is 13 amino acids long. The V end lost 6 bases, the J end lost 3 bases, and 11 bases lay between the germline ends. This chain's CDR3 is CASSPEEDTEAFF. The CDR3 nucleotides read TGTGCCAGCAGCCCTGAAGAGGACACTGAAGCTTTCTTT.

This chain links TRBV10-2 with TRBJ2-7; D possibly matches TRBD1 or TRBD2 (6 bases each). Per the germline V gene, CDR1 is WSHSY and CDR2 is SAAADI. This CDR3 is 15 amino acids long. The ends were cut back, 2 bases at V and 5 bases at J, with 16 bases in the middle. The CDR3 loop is CASSESLGGGNEQYF. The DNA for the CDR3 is TGCGCCAGCAGTGAGAGTCTCGGAGGGGGGAACGAGCAGTACTTC.

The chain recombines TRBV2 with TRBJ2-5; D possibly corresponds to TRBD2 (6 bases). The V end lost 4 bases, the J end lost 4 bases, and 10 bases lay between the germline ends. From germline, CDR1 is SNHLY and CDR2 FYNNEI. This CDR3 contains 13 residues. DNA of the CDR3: TGTGCCAGCAGTGGAGTGGGGGGAGAGACCCAGTACTTC. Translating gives CASSGVGGETQYF.

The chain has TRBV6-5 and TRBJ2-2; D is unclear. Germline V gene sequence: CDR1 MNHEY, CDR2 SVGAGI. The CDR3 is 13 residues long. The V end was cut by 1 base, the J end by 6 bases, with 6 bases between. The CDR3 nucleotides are TGTGCCAGCAGTTACTTCTCGCCCGGGGAGCTGTTTTTT. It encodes CASSYFSPGELFF.

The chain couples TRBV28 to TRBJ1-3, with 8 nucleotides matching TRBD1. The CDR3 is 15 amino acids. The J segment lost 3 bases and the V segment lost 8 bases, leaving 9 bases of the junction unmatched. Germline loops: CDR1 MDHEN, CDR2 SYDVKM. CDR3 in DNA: TGTGCCAGCTGGGACCAGGGGGCTAGTGGAAACACCATATATTTT. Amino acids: CASWDQGASGNTIYF.

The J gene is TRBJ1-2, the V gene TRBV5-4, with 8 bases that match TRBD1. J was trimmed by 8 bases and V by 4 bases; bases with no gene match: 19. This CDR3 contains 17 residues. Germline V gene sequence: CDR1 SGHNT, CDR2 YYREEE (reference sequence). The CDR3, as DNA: TGTGCCAGCAGCCAAGATGGACAGGGTGGACTTTGGGGCGGCTACACCTTC. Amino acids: CASSQDGQGGLWGGYTF.

CDR3 in DNA: TGTGCCAGCAGCTTTCCGGGGGATCGGACTGAAGCTTTCTTT. It is translated as CASSFPGDRTEAFF. This sequence joins TRBV5-5 and TRBJ1-1, with D possibly matching TRBD1 (5 bases). Germline loops: CDR1 SGHKS, CDR2 YYEKEE (reference sequence). V was trimmed by 2 bases and J by 5 bases, leaving 13 bases between them. There are 14 residues in the CDR3.